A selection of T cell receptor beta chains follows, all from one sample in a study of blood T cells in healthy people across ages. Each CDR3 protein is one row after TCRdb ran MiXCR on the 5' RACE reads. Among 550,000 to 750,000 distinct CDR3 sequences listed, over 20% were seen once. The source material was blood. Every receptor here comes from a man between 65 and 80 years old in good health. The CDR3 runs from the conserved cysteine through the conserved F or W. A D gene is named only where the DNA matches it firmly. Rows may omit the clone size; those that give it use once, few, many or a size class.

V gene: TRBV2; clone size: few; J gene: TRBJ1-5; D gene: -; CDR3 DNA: TGTGCGGTGGGGGGAAATAGCAATCAGCCCCAGCATTTT; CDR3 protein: CAVGGNSNQPQHF
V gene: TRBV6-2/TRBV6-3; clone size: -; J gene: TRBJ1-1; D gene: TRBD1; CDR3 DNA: TGTGCCAGCAGTCGGACAGGCCGGAACGCTGAAGCTTTCTTT; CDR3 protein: CASSRTGRNAEAFF
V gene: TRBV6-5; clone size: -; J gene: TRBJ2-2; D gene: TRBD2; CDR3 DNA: TGTGCCAGCAGTTACTCGGGACTAGCGTCGGTTGACGGGGAGCTGTTTTTT; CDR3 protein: CASSYSGLASVDGELFF
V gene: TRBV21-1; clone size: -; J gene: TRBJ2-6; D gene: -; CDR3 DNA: TGTGCCAGCAGCAAAGGGACGGGTTCTGGGGCCAACGTCCTGACTTTC; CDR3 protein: CASSKGTGSGANVLTF
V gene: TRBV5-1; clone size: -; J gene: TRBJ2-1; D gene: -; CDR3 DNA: TGCGCCAGCAACCCCGGGACAACCTACAATGAGCAGTTCTTC; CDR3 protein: CASNPGTTYNEQFF
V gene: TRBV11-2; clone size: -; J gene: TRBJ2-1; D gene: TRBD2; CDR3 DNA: TGTGCCAGCAGCTTAGATACTAGCGGGAATTCCTACAATGAGCAGTTCTTC; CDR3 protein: CASSLDTSGNSYNEQFF
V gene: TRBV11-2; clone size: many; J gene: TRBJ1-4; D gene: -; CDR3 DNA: TGTGCCAGCAGCTTAGAATCTGGGACACTCAATGAAAAACTGTTTTTT; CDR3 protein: CASSLESGTLNEKLFF
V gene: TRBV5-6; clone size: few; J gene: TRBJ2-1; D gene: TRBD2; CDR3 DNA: TGTGCCAGCAGCTTAACTAGCGGGAGCGTCTACAATGAGCAGTTCTTC; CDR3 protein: CASSLTSGSVYNEQFF
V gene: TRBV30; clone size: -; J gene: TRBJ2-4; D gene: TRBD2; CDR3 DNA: TGTGCCTGGAGTGATCTGCGGGAGGGAACCAAAAACATTCAGTACTTC; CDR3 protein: CAWSDLREGTKNIQYF
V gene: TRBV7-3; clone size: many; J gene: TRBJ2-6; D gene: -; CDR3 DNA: TGTGCCAGCAGCTTAGCAGTGAGCTCTGGGGCCAACGTCCTGACTTTC; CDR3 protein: CASSLAVSSGANVLTF
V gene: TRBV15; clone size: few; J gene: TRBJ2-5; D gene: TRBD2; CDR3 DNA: TGTGCCACCAGCAACCTACCTAGGACGGGGACTATCAAAGAGACCCAGTACTTC; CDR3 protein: CATSNLPRTGTIKETQYF
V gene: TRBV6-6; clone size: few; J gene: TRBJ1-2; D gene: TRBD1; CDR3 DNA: TGTGCCAGCAGTTTCGGGACAGGGGGCGACGGTGGCTACACCTTC; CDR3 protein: CASSFGTGGDGGYTF
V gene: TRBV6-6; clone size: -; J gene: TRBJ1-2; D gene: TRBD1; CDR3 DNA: TGTGCCAGCAGTTACGCAGGGGGCGTCTATGGCTACACCTTC; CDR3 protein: CASSYAGGVYGYTF
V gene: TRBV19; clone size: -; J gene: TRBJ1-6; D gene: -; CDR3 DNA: TGTGCCAGTAGTATGAGGGAAGGCAATTCACCCCTCCACTTT; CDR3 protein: CASSMREGNSPLHF
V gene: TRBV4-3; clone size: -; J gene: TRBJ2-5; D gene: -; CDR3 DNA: TGCGCCAGCAGCCAAAATAGCGGCCCCCAAGAGACCCAGTACTTC; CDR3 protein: CASSQNSGPQETQYF
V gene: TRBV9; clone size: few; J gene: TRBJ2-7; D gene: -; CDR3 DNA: TGTGCCAGCAGCGGGGTGGACTACGAGCAGTACTTC; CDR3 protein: CASSGVDYEQYF
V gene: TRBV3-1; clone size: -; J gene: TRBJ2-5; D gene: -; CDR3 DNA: TGTGCCAGCAGCCAAGCTGGGTCTTGGTACCAAGAGACCCAGTACTTC; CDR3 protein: CASSQAGSWYQETQYF
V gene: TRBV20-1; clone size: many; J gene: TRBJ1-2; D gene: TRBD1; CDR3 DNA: TGCAGTGCTAGAAGGACAGGGGACGGCTACACCTTC; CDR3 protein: CSARRTGDGYTF
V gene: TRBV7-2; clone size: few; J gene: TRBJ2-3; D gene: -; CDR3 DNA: TGTGCCAGCAGCTTGATGGCGCTAACTAGCACAGATACGCAGTATTTT; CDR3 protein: CASSLMALTSTDTQYF
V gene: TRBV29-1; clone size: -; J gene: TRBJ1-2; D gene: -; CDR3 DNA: TGCAGCGCTGATCCGGGCCCGCGGGGCTACACCTTC; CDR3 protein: CSADPGPRGYTF
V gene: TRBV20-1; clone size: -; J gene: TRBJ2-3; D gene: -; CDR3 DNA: TGCAGTGCTAGACAGGGAAGGGATACGCAGTATTTT; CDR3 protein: CSARQGRDTQYF
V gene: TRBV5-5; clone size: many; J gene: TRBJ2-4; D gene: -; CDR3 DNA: TGTGCCAGCAGCTTGGACGGGAACAGGGAGAACATTCAGTACTTC; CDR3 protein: CASSLDGNRENIQYF
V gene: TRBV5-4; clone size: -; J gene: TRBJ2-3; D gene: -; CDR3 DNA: TGTGCCAGCAGCTTGGGATCGGGACAGCGGGAAGAGACGCAGTATTTT; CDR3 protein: CASSLGSGQREETQYF
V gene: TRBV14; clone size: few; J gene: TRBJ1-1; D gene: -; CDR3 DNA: TGTGCCAGCAGCCAAGCGGGAAAGGACACTGAAGCTTTCTTT; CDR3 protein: CASSQAGKDTEAFF
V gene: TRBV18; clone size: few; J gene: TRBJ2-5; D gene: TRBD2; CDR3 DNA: TGTGCCAGCTCACCATCACTAGCGGGAGTAAGCCAAGAGACCCAGTACTTC; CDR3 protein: CASSPSLAGVSQETQYF
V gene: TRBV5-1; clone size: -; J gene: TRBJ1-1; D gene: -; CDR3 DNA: TGCGCCAGCAGCTTGGCGGGCGGAGACCGGACTGAAGCTTTCTTT; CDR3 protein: CASSLAGGDRTEAFF
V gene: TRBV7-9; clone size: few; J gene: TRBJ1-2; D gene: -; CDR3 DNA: TGTGCCAGCAGCCTCGATCCAACCTATGGCTACACCTTC; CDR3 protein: CASSLDPTYGYTF
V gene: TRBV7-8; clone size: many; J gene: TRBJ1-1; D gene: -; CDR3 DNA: TGTGCCAGCAGCTTAGGGTCGGGTATGAACACTGAAGCTTTCTTT; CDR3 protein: CASSLGSGMNTEAFF
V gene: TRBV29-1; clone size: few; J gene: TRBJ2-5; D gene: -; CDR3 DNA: TGCAGCGTTGAAGGGGCTAGTACTAAAGAGACCCAGTACTTC; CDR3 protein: CSVEGASTKETQYF
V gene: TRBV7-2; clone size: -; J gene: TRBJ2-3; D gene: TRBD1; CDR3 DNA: TGTGCCAGCAGCCCTAGGCCCCCCCGAAAGGGGGCGACGCAGTATTTT; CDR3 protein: CASSPRPPRKGATQYF
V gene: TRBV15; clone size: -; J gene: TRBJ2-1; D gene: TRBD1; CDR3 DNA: TGTGCCACCAGCAGAGGTGGACAGGGAAGCAATGAGCAGTTCTTC; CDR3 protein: CATSRGGQGSNEQFF
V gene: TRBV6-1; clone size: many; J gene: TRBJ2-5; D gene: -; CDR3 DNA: TGTGCCAGCAGTGAACTGATACAAGAGACCCAGTACTTC; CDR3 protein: CASSELIQETQYF
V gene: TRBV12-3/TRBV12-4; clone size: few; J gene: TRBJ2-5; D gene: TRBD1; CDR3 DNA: TGTGCCAGCAGTACCGGGACAGGGGGTCAAGCCCAGTACTTC; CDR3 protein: CASSTGTGGQAQYF
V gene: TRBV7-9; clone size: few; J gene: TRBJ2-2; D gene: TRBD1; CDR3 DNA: TGTGCCAGCAGCCGACAGGGGGCATCCGGGGAGCTGTTTTTT; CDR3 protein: CASSRQGASGELFF
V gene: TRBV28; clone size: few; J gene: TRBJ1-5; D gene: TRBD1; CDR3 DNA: TGTGCCAGCAGTTCCGGAGACAGGGGCGTCGCGTTGACCGCGCGGCCCCAGCATTTT; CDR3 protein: CASSSGDRGVALTARPQHF
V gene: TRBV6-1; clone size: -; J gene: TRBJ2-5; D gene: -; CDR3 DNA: TGTGCCAGCAGTGAAGCCAACGGGGTGGAGACCCAGTACTTC; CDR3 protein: CASSEANGVETQYF
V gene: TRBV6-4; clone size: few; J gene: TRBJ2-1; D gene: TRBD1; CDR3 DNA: TGTGCCAGCAGTGACTCCGACAGGGGCTACAATGAGCAGTTCTTC; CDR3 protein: CASSDSDRGYNEQFF
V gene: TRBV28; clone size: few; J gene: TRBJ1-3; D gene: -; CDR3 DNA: TGTGCCAGCACTACCTCTGGAAACACCATATATTTT; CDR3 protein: CASTTSGNTIYF
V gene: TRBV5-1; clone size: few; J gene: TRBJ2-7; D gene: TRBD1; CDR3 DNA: TGCGCCAGCAGCGCGGACAGGGGCCTAGGCGAGCAGTACTTC; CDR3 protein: CASSADRGLGEQYF
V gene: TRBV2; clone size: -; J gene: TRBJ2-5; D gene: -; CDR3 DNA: TGTGCCAGCAGTTCACTGACTCAAACCCAGTACTTC; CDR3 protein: CASSSLTQTQYF
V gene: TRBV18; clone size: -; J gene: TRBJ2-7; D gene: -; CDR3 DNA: TGTGCCAGCTCACCACCACAAGGGTCTAAGCTCGAGCAGTACTTC; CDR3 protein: CASSPPQGSKLEQYF
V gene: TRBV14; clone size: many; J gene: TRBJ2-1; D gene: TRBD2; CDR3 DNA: TGTGCCAGCAGCCCAGCGGGAGTTAATGAGCAGTTCTTC; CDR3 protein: CASSPAGVNEQFF
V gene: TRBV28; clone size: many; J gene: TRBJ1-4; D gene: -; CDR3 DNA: TGTGCCAGTATTGGGGCAACTAATGAAAAACTGTTTTTT; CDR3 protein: CASIGATNEKLFF
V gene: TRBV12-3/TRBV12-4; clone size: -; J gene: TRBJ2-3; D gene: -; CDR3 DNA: TGTGCCAGCAGCCCATTGGCGGTGATAAACACAGATACGCAGTATTTT; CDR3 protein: CASSPLAVINTDTQYF
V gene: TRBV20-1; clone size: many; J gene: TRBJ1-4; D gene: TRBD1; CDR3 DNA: TGCAGTGCTAGGGACAGGGGGCGGAATGAAAAACTGTTTTTT; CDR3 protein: CSARDRGRNEKLFF
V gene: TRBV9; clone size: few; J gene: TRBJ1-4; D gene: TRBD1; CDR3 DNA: TGTGCCAGCAGCGGTGCCGGGACAGGCCGTGAAAAACTGTTTTTT; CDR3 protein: CASSGAGTGREKLFF
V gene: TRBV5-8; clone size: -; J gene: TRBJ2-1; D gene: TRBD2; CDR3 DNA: TGTGCCAGCAGCTTGGGGCTAGCGGGGTTAAATGAGCAGTTCTTC; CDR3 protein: CASSLGLAGLNEQFF